This paragraph covers one T cell receptor beta chain sequence. The antigen is unknown. These data come from a study of cytomegalovirus exposure and HLA in healthy donors. Study outcomes and limitations: Association of a missense DCLRE1C variant with TCR beta V- and J-gene trimming was reported in a later analysis.

The CDR3 is 15 residues long. CDR1 and CDR2 from the germline V gene are KGHSH and LQKENI. Trimming took 3 bases from V and 1 from J; bases not matched to a gene: 1. The PCR contained 60 Vbeta and 13 Jbeta primers. Sequenced by immunoSEQ multiplex PCR; TCRdb stores in-frame clones only, minus some. This sample has fewer than 150,000 clones, with around 76% found just once. The V and J genes are TRBV18 and TRBJ1-1; 11 nucleotides agree with TRBD1. Sequencing used PBMCs. This TCR was recovered from a man in his 60s in good health and CMV-seropositive. CDR3 loop: CASSPGQGGNTEAFF. The CDR3 DNA reads as TGTGCCAGCTCACCGGGACAGGGGGGGAACACTGAAGCTTTCTTT.